These T cell receptor beta chains were read from a single sample in a study of T cell responses to AZD1222 COVID-19 vaccine. TCRdb's table, derived via immunoSEQ multiplex PCR, lists solely in-frame clones and lacks some. Altogether roughly 120,000 clones are present, 88% being singletons, with the ten largest covering around a sixth. The sample consisted of peripheral blood, taken on day 0 of MenACWY control vaccination. The origin of the receptors is an adult in good health. Both conserved end residues are part of each CDR3. D genes are given only for firm matches. Clone sizes are given selectively: once, few, many, or a class where the clone is expanded.

j_gene | v_gene | d_gene | abundance | CDR3nt | CDR3aa
TRBJ1-2 | TRBV14 | - | - | TGTGCCAGCAGCCAAGTCTCGTGGGGTGGCTACACCTTC | CASSQVSWGGYTF
TRBJ1-2 | TRBV2 | - | - | TGTGCCAGCAGACAGGGAGGTTATGGCTACACCTTC | CASRQGGYGYTF
TRBJ2-5 | TRBV20-1 | TRBD2 | - | TGCAGTGCTAGTTCAGGCGGGAGTGGATCGAAGACCCAGTACTTC | CSASSGGSGSKTQYF
TRBJ2-5 | TRBV3-1/TRBV3-2 | - | - | TGTGCCAGCAGCCAAGGCAGGCGCACGGAGACCCAGTACTTC | CASSQGRRTETQYF
TRBJ1-1 | TRBV28 | - | once | TGTGCCAGCAGTTTATGGGGGCGCGCCACTGAAGCTTTCTTT | CASSLWGRATEAFF
TRBJ2-2 | TRBV5-1 | TRBD2 | - | TGCGCCAGCAGCGTCGTGTTCCTAGCGGGAGCCGACACCGGGGAGCTGTTTTTT | CASSVVFLAGADTGELFF
TRBJ2-7 | TRBV2 | - | - | TGTGCCAGCAGTGATCGGGACGGTCCCCTCTACGAGCAGTACTTC | CASSDRDGPLYEQYF
TRBJ1-5 | TRBV30 | - | once | TGTGCCTGGAGTGTCCGGGGGTCTCAGCCCCAGCATTTT | CAWSVRGSQPQHF
TRBJ1-1 | TRBV30 | - | - | TGTGCCTGGAGTGTACCTGCAGATAGGATAGGGGCTTTCTTT | CAWSVPADRIGAFF
TRBJ2-7 | TRBV9 | TRBD1 | - | TGTGCCAGCAGCGCATGGACAGGGGACGAGCAGTACTTC | CASSAWTGDEQYF
TRBJ1-4 | TRBV6-5 | - | - | TGTGCCAGCAGTTACAGTCAGTTCAATGAAAAACTGTTTTTT | CASSYSQFNEKLFF